This T cell receptor beta chain was profiled in a study of blood T cell repertoires in COVID-19. Looking at the study overall: Italy, Spain and the United States were the sources of the convalescent and acute COVID-19 samples. PBMCs, B-cell-depleted T cells, or T cells were the source of the cDNA or gDNA that made up the material.

In the original workflow: Reference gene primer amplification in the assay estimated nucleated cell counts. Assay: immunoSEQ multiplex PCR; the TCRdb copy retains only in-frame clones and omits some. V and J calls and clone size follow that table, whereas D and trimming were derived from the DNA. The table lists hundreds of thousands of clones, more than 65% of them singletons. This clone was counted only a few times. V dropped 5 bases and J dropped 1; count of bases not matched to a gene: 7. Germline V gives CDR1 SEHNR, CDR2 FQNEAQ (reference sequence). This CDR3 is built from 15 residues. This clonotype was sampled from a woman at least 80 years old with acute or convalescent COVID-19. This sequence joins TRBV7-9 and TRBJ1-1; 7 bases match TRBD1. Sample: peripheral blood. Here the CDR3 DNA reads TGTGCCAGCAGCCTACCCGGGACAGCGAACACTGAAGCTTTCTTT. The encoded protein is CASSLPGTANTEAFF. Complete variable domain (other parts from reference TRBV7-9 and TRBJ1-1): DTGVSQNPRHKITKRGQNVTFRCDPISEHNRLYWYRQTLGQGPEFLTYFQNEAQLEKSRLLSDRFSAERPKGSFSTLEIQRTEQGDSAMYLCASSLPGTANTEAFFGQGTRLTVV.